This entry lists 5 T cell receptor beta chains sequenced from one sample in a study of graft-versus-host responses after intestinal transplantation. Their target antigens are unknown. Libraries were prepared by immunoSEQ multiplex PCR; TCRdb keeps only in-frame clonotypes and omits some of them. The sample lists 86,000 or so clones, 90% to 95% occurring once. The specimen was unstimulated CD8+ T cells sorted from spleen or lymph node cells, collected before intestinal transplant. The receptors were gathered from a human donor who received an intestinal transplant.

The CDR3 spells CASSYPAEGSNTEAFF. The CDR3, as DNA: TGTGCCAGCAGTTACCCCGCCGAGGGCTCGAACACTGAAGCTTTCTTT. The V and J genes are TRBV6-6 and TRBJ1-1, with D hard to call. V was trimmed by 2 bases and J by 1 base, leaving 14 bases between them. There are 16 residues in the CDR3. Germline V gives CDR1 MNHNY, CDR2 SVGAGI (reference sequence).

The chain couples TRBV2 to TRBJ2-2; D is undetermined. Germline-derived CDR1 and CDR2 are SNHLY and FYNNEI. V shed 3 bases and J shed 7 bases, with 15 bases lying between them. This CDR3 spans 15 amino acids. CDR3 sequence reads: CASSDSRRFNGELFF. CDR3 nucleotides: TGTGCCAGCAGTGACAGTCGCAGATTCAACGGGGAGCTGTTTTTT.

This chain joins TRBV1 and TRBJ2-1. TRBV1 is annotated as a pseudogene. This CDR3 is 16 amino acids long. As DNA, the CDR3 is TGCACCAGCAGCCCCCTAACAGGGGAGGGTGACAATGAGCAGTTCTTC. Translated, it gives CTSSPLTGEGDNEQFF.

V and J are TRBV6-1 and TRBJ1-1, with D perhaps TRBD1 (5 bases). Germline V gene sequence: CDR1 MNHNS, CDR2 SASEGT. V lost 6 bases, J lost 5 bases, and 13 bases lay in between. This CDR3 is 13 amino acids long. CDR3 in amino acids: CASRAGAGTEAFF. Written as DNA, the CDR3 is TGTGCCAGCAGGGCGGGAGCAGGGACTGAAGCTTTCTTT.

The chain combines TRBV11-2 with TRBJ2-5; a possible D gene is TRBD2 (5 bases). V dropped 2 bases and J dropped 5 bases, with 12 bases sitting between them. This CDR3 region has 14 residues. Looked up from germline, CDR1 is SGHAT and CDR2 is FQNNGV. This chain's CDR3 is CASSLTDSPETQYF. CDR3 DNA: TGTGCCAGCAGCTTAACGGACTCCCCGGAGACCCAGTACTTC.